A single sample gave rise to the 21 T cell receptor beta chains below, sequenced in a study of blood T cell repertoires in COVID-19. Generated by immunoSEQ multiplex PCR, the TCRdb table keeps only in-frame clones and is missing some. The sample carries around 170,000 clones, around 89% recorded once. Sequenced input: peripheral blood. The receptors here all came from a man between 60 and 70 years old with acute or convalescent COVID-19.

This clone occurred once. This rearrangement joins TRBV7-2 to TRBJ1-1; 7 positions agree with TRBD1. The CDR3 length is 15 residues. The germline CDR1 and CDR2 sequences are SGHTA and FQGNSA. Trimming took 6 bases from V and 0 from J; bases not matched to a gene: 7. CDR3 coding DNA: TGTGCCAGCAGTCCCCGGACAGGATTGAACACTGAAGCTTTCTTT. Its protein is CASSPRTGLNTEAFF.

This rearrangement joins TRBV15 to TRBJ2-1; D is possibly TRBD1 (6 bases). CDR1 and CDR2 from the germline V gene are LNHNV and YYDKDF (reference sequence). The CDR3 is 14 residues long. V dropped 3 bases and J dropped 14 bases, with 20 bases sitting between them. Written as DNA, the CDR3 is TGTGCCACCAGCAGCCAATTACAGGGCGTCTCAAAGTTCTTC. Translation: CATSSQLQGVSKFF.

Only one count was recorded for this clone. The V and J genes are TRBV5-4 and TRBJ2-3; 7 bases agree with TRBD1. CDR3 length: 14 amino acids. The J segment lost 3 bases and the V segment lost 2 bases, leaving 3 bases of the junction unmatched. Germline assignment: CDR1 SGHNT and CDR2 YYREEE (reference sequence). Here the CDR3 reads CASSFKQGTDTQYF. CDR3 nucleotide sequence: TGTGCCAGCAGCTTTAAACAGGGGACAGATACGCAGTATTTT.

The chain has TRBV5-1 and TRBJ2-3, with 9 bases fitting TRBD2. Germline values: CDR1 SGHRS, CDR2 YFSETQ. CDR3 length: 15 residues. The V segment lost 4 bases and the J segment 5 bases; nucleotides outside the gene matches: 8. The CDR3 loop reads CASSRAGGQEDTQYF. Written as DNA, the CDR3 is TGCGCCAGCAGCCGAGCGGGGGGTCAGGAAGATACGCAGTATTTT.

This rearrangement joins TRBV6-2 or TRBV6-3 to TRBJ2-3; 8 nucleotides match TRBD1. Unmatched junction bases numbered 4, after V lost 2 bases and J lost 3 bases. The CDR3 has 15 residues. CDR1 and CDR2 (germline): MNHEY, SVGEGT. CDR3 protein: CASSYAGQATDTQYF. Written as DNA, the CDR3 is TGTGCCAGCAGTTACGCGGGACAGGCGACAGATACGCAGTATTTT.

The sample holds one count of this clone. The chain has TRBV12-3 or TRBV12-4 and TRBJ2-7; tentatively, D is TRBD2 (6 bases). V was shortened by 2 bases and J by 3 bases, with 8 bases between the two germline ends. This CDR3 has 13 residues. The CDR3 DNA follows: TGTGCCAGCAGTTTAACGGGGGACTACGAGCAGTACTTC. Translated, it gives CASSLTGDYEQYF.

CDR3 nucleotide sequence: TGTGCCAGCAGTGAAAGCGGTAGCTCCTACAATGAGCAGTTCTTC. It specifies CASSESGSSYNEQFF. This chain links TRBV6-1 with TRBJ2-1; D is perhaps TRBD2 (5 bases). The V gene lost 2 bases and the J gene lost 0 bases, with 8 bases spanning the gap. Germline CDR1 and CDR2: MNHNS and SASEGT. The CDR3 sequence is 15 residues long.

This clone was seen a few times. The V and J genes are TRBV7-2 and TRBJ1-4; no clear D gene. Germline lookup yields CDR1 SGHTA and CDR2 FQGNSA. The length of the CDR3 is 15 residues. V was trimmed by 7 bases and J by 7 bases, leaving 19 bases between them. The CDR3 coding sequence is TGTGCCAGCAATTCACCAGGCCTGAACGGTGAAAAACTGTTTTTT. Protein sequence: CASNSPGLNGEKLFF. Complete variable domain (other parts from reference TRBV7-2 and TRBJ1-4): GAGVSQSPSNKVTEKGKDVELRCDPISGHTALYWYRQSLGQGLEFLIYFQGNSAPDKSGLPSDRFSAERTGGSVSTLTIQRTQQEDSAVYLCASNSPGLNGEKLFFGSGTQLSVL.

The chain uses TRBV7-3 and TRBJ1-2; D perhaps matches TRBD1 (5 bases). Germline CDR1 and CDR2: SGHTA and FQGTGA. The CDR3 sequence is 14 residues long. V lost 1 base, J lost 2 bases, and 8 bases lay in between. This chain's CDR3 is CASSLNGGNYGYTF. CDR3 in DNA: TGTGCCAGCAGCTTAAACGGGGGAAACTATGGCTACACCTTC.

The CDR3 DNA reads as TGTGCCAGCAGCCCACGACCCGGGGACTTCTTTTCGCCCCAGCATTTT. Its translation is CASSPRPGDFFSPQHF. This chain uses TRBV7-8 with TRBJ1-5; tentative D call: TRBD1 (5 bases). The CDR3 loop spans 16 amino acids. Trimming cost V 5 bases and J 9 bases, with 23 bases left between them. Germline V gene data show CDR1 as SGHVS and CDR2 as FQNEAQ.

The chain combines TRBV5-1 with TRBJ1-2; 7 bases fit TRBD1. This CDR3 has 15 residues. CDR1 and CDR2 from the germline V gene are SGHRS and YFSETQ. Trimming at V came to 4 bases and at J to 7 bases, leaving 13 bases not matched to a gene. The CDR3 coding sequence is TGCGCCAGCAGCACGGGACAGCCGACTTCCCCTGGCTACACCTTC. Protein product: CASSTGQPTSPGYTF.

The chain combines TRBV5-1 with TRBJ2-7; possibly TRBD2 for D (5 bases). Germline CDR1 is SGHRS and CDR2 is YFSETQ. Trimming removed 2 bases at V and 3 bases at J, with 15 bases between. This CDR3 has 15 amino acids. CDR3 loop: CASSFGRGVSYEQYF. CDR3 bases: TGCGCCAGCAGCTTTGGCCGGGGAGTTAGCTACGAGCAGTACTTC.

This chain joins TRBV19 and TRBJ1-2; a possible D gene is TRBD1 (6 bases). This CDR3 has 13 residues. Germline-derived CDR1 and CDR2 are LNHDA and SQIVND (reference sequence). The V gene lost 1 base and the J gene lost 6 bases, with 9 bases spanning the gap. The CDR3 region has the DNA TGTGCCAGTAGTATAGGTACAGGGAATGGCTACACCTTC. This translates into CASSIGTGNGYTF.

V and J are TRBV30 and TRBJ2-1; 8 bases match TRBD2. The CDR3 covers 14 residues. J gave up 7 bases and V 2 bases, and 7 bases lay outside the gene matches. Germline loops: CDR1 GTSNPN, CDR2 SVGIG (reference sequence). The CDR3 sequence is CAWSILAGLNEQFF. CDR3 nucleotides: TGTGCCTGGAGTATCTTAGCGGGGCTAAATGAGCAGTTCTTC.

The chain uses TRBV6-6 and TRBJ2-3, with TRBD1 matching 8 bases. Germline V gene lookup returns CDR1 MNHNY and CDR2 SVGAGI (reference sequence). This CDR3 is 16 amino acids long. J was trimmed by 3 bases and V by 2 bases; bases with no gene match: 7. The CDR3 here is CASSYLKDRETDTQYF. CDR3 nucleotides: TGTGCCAGCAGTTACCTGAAGGACAGGGAAACAGATACGCAGTATTTT.

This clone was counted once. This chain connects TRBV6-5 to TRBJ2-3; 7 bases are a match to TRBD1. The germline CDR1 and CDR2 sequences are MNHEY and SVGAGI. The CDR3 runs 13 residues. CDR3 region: CATTGSMADTQYF. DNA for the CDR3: TGTGCAACGACAGGGAGTATGGCAGATACGCAGTATTTT.

CDR3 sequence reads: CASRYWTGDVTGELFF. CDR3 nucleotides: TGTGCCAGCAGATACTGGACAGGGGATGTCACCGGGGAGCTGTTTTTT. The J gene is TRBJ2-2, the V gene TRBV21-1; the D call in the table, TRBD1, was not verified against the DNA. TRBV21-1 is termed a pseudogene. The length of the CDR3 is 16 residues.

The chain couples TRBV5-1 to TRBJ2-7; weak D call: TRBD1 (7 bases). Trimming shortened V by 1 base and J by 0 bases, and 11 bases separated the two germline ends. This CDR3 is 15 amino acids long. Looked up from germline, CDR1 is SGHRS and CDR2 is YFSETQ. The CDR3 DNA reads TGCGCCAGCAGCTTGCCAGGGGGAGGCTCCTACGAGCAGTACTTC. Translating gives CASSLPGGGSYEQYF.

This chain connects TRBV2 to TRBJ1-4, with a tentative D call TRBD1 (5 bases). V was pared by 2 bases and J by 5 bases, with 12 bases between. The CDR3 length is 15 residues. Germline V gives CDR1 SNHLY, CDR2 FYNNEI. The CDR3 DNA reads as TGTGCCAGCAGTGAATCGGCAGGGCTGAATGAAAAACTGTTTTTT. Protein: CASSESAGLNEKLFF.

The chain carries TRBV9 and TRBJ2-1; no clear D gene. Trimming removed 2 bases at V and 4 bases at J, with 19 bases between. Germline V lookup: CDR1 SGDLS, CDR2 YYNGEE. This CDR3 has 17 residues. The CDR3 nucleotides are TGTGCCAGCAGCGTTGCGAGCCACCCGGTAATTTACAATGAGCAGTTCTTC. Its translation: CASSVASHPVIYNEQFF.

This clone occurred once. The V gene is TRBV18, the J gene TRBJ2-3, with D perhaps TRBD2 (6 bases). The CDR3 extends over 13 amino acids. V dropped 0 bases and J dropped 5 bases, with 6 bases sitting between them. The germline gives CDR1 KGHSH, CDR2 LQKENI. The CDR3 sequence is CASSPPGLDTQYF. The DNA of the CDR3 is TGTGCCAGCTCACCACCGGGACTAGATACGCAGTATTTT. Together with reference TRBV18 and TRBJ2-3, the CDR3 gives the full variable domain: NAGVMQNPRHLVRRRGQEARLRCSPMKGHSHVYWYRQLPEEGLKFMVYLQKENIIDESGMPKERFSAEFPKEGPSILRIQQVVRGDSAAYFCASSPPGLDTQYFGPGTRLTVL.